These 25 T cell receptor beta chains originate from one sample sequenced in a study of Graves' ophthalmopathy and Graves' hyperthyroidism. RNA transcripts served as template for amplifying TCR beta CDR3 sequences. HTBI primers primed a first-round RT-PCR, and a second-round multiplex PCR followed. TCRdb ran MiXCR on the multiplex PCR reads and lists one entry per CDR3 protein. Of around 660,000 distinct CDR3 sequences in the sample, about 40% were seen once. Sequenced sample: peripheral blood. The receptors were gathered from an adult man with Graves' ophthalmopathy.

There are a few counts of this clonotype. The chain carries TRBV7-9 and TRBJ1-1; D is uncertain. CDR3 length equals 16 residues. The V gene's germline CDR1 is SEHNR and CDR2 FQNEAQ (reference sequence). Trimming left V 2 bases short and J 4 bases short, with 17 bases between. The CDR3 sequence is CASSLINRVKSTEAFF. As DNA, the CDR3 is TGTGCCAGCAGCTTAATTAACCGGGTCAAGTCCACTGAAGCTTTCTTT.

The chain joins TRBV4-1 to TRBJ1-2; 7 bases line up with TRBD1. Germline loops: CDR1 MGHRA, CDR2 YSYEKL. V was clipped by 3 bases and J by 1 base; unmatched bases: 5. The CDR3 contains 15 residues. This CDR3 is CASSHPGQSNYGYTF. CDR3 DNA sequence: TGCGCCAGCAGCCATCCGGGACAGAGTAACTATGGCTACACCTTC.

This chain connects TRBV7-9 to TRBJ1-2, with 7 nucleotides matching TRBD1. The CDR3 runs to 16 residues. Germline V gene sequence: CDR1 SEHNR, CDR2 FQNEAQ (reference sequence). V shed 7 bases, J shed 2 bases, and the junction held 13 bases outside the gene matches. The CDR3 region is CASNLYLTGINYGYTF. In nucleotides, the CDR3 is TGTGCCAGCAACCTTTATTTGACAGGGATCAACTATGGCTACACCTTC.

About this clonotype: Possible read error: a much larger clone is one base away. V usage is TRBV19 and J usage is TRBJ1-2; D call uncertain. There are 14 residues in the CDR3. Germline CDR1 and CDR2: LNHDA and SQIVND (reference sequence). In DNA, the CDR3 is TGTGCCAGCAGCCCGCTCAGAGCTAACTATGGCCACACCTTC. This sequence encodes CASSPLRANYGHTF.

Of note for this clonotype: Being one base from a much bigger clone, this may be a read error. The CDR3 does not close with the conserved phenylalanine or tryptophan, likely indicating a read error. The rearrangement uses TRBV20-1 and TRBJ1-1, with a tentative D call TRBD1 (5 bases). Germline V CDR1 and CDR2: DFQATT, SNEGSKA (reference sequence). This CDR3 region has 13 residues. V lost 7 bases to trimming and J lost 1 base, with 13 bases between them. The CDR3 DNA reads TGCAGTGTCGGGGGGAGATCGAACACTGAAGCTTTCTCT. Translating gives CSVGGRSNTEAFS.

V and J are TRBV9 and TRBJ1-5; 9 nucleotides agree with TRBD1. V lost 3 bases to trimming and J lost 14 bases; unmatched junction nucleotides: 12. The CDR3 sequence is 14 residues long. Germline loops: CDR1 SGDLS, CDR2 YYNGEE. For the CDR3, the DNA is TGTGCCAGCAGCGCAACGGGACAGGGTATGTACGAGCATTTT. Its protein is CASSATGQGMYEHF.

The chain employs TRBV20-1 and TRBJ2-7; TRBD2 might be the D (6 bases). The CDR3 spans 13 residues. The V end was cut by 3 bases, the J end by 4 bases, with 13 bases between. Germline-derived CDR1 and CDR2 are DFQATT and SNEGSKA (reference sequence). This CDR3 reads CSASQAGPYEQYF. The DNA for the CDR3 is TGCAGTGCTAGTCAGGCGGGGCCATACGAGCAGTACTTC.

This chain joins TRBV20-1 and TRBJ1-2; D uncertain. Germline CDR1 and CDR2: DFQATT and SNEGSKA (reference sequence). The CDR3 contains 15 residues. Trimming removed 1 base at V and 4 bases at J, with 16 bases between. This CDR3 reads CSARGQAAGPYGYTF. CDR3 DNA sequence: TGCAGTGCTAGAGGTCAAGCGGCTGGCCCCTATGGCTACACCTTC.

Remarks on this clonotype: A much larger clone lies a single base off, so this may be a read error. Without the conserved terminal phenylalanine or tryptophan, this CDR3 likely stems from a read error. This chain uses TRBV19 with TRBJ1-1; no clear D gene. CDR1 and CDR2 (germline): LNHDA, SQIVND (reference sequence). There are 14 residues in the CDR3. Between the trimmed V and J ends, which lost 5 bases and 0 bases, there was a span of 10 bases. The CDR3, as DNA: TGTGCCAGTAGTCGGGAGGTTATGAACACTGAAGCTTTCCTT. The encoded protein is CASSREVMNTEAFL.

The J gene is TRBJ1-5, the V gene TRBV3-1, with TRBD1 identical over 7 bases. The germline CDR1 and CDR2 sequences are LGHDT and YNNKEL (reference sequence). There are 18 residues in the CDR3. With 1 base clipped from V and 7 bases from J, the junction kept 16 bases outside the gene matches. Written as DNA, the CDR3 is TGTGCCAGCAGCCAAGGGGGTGCCGAGACAGGGTGGTACCAGCCCCAGCATTTT. Amino acid sequence: CASSQGGAETGWYQPQHF.

To note about this clonotype: A read error is possible here, since a much larger clone lies one base away. This chain connects TRBV7-9 to TRBJ1-1; possibly TRBD1 for D (5 bases). From germline, CDR1 is SEHNR and CDR2 FQNEAQ (reference sequence). This CDR3 has 14 amino acids. The CDR3 protein is CASSPGHQNTEVFF. The CDR3 nucleotides read TGTGCCAGCAGCCCTGGACACCAGAACACTGAAGTTTTCTTT.

The chain couples TRBV5-4 to TRBJ2-7; 7 positions agree with TRBD2. The CDR3 is 15 amino acids. Trimming cost V 4 bases and J 4 bases; bases outside gene matches: 11. From germline, CDR1 is SGHNT and CDR2 YYREEE (reference sequence). CDR3 nucleotide sequence: TGTGCCAGCAGCCAACCGGGACTATCTCTTTACGAGCAGTACTTC. Amino acids: CASSQPGLSLYEQYF.

This clonotype has a count of ten or more. The rearrangement joins TRBV12-3 or TRBV12-4 to TRBJ1-1; D not resolved. The length of the CDR3 is 13 residues. Trimming cost V 5 bases and J 3 bases, with 10 bases left between them. The CDR3 sequence: CASSPHMDTEAFF. The DNA for the CDR3 is TGTGCCAGCAGTCCTCACATGGACACTGAAGCTTTCTTT.

This clonotype was observed a few times. The gene calls are TRBV27 and TRBJ1-1; D call uncertain. CDR3 length equals 15 residues. The germline CDR1 and CDR2 sequences are MNHEY and SMNVEV (reference sequence). The V and J ends lost 4 bases and 8 bases respectively, with 20 bases between them. This CDR3 reads CASSWAKVARAEAFF. In DNA form, the CDR3 reads TGTGCCAGCAGTTGGGCGAAGGTGGCTAGGGCCGAAGCTTTCTTT.

This clonotype was seen ten or more times. The chain uses TRBV10-2 and TRBJ1-4; D gene ambiguous. The germline V gene has CDR1 WSHSY and CDR2 SAAADI. The CDR3 has 13 residues. Trimming shortened V by 0 bases and J by 8 bases, and 7 bases separated the two germline ends. The CDR3 here is CASSESQGEKLFF. In DNA, the CDR3 is TGCGCCAGCAGTGAGTCTCAAGGGGAAAAACTGTTTTTT.

This clonotype has ten or more counts. The V call is TRBV6-6, the J call TRBJ1-2, with a weak D call TRBD1 (5 bases). Germline V gene sequence: CDR1 MNHNY, CDR2 SVGAGI (reference sequence). The CDR3 length is 15 residues. V gave up 4 bases and J gave up 7 bases, with 19 bases separating them. The CDR3 protein is CASSWQGQGTSGYTF. The CDR3 DNA sequence: TGTGCCAGCAGTTGGCAAGGGCAGGGTACAAGTGGCTACACCTTC.

This clonotype was detected many times. Here the CDR3 reads CASSFSGGDEQYF. DNA of the CDR3: TGTGCCAGCAGCTTTTCTGGGGGAGACGAGCAGTACTTC. The chain uses TRBV7-3 and TRBJ2-7, with D perhaps being TRBD1 or TRBD2 (5 bases each). Germline CDR1 and CDR2: SGHTA and FQGTGA. The CDR3 is made up of 13 amino acids. The V end was cut by 3 bases, the J end by 5 bases, with 11 bases between. The whole variable domain, filled in from reference TRBV7-3 and TRBJ2-7, reads GAGVSQTPSNKVTEKGKYVELRCDPISGHTALYWYRQSLGQGPEFLIYFQGTGAADDSGLPNDRFFAVRPEGSVSTLKIQRTERGDSAVYLCASSFSGGDEQYFGPGTRLTVT.

This chain uses TRBV9 with TRBJ2-6; D unresolved. Germline lookup yields CDR1 SGDLS and CDR2 YYNGEE. The ends were cut back, 5 bases at V and 4 bases at J, with 7 bases in the middle. The CDR3 covers 13 residues. CDR3 bases: TGTGCCAGCAGACAGTCGGGGGCCAACGTCCTGACTTTC. Residues: CASRQSGANVLTF.

This sequence joins TRBV20-1 and TRBJ1-2; 9 bases fit TRBD1. This CDR3 contains 13 residues. Trimming cost V 7 bases and J 8 bases; bases outside gene matches: 11. Per germline, CDR1 DFQATT and CDR2 SNEGSKA (reference sequence). The CDR3, as DNA: TGCAGTGGAACGGACAGGGGAGTAGGCGGCTACACCTTC. Its translation is CSGTDRGVGGYTF.

This clonotype was recorded at least ten times. The genes are TRBV7-2 and TRBJ1-3; no firm D call. The CDR3 runs 16 residues. CDR1 and CDR2 (germline): SGHTA, FQGNSA. V was shortened by 4 bases and J by 0 bases, with 13 bases between the two germline ends. CDR3 in DNA: TGTGCCAGCAGCTCCCAAGGCGGCGGCTCTGGAAACACCATATATTTT. It yields the protein CASSSQGGGSGNTIYF.

This clonotype was seen at least ten times. This sequence joins TRBV5-1 and TRBJ2-7, with D uncertain. Trimming left V 0 bases short and J 6 bases short, with 10 bases between. The length of the CDR3 is 13 residues. Germline values: CDR1 SGHRS, CDR2 YFSETQ. The CDR3 DNA reads TGCGCCAGCAGCTTGGTCGAAGAAGGCGAGCAGTACTTC. Protein product: CASSLVEEGEQYF.

V gene TRBV20-1 combines with J gene TRBJ1-5; D is possibly TRBD1 (5 bases). Trimming removed 5 bases from V and 14 bases from J, with 16 bases in between. Germline V gene sequence: CDR1 DFQATT, CDR2 SNEGSKA (reference sequence). This CDR3 contains 11 residues. DNA for the CDR3: TGCAGTGCTGCGGACATGGCCTACGAGCATTTT. Its protein is CSAADMAYEHF.

This clonotype came up many times. The chain employs TRBV19 and TRBJ2-6; TRBD1 or TRBD2 may be the D gene (5 bases each). Trimming took off 0 bases at V and 2 bases at J, with 8 bases between the two ends. This CDR3 is 16 amino acids long. Germline assignment: CDR1 LNHDA and CDR2 SQIVND (reference sequence). The DNA of the CDR3 is TGTGCCAGTAGTATAGATCCGGGGCCTGGGGCCAACGTCCTGACTTTC. It translates to CASSIDPGPGANVLTF. Filled out from reference TRBV19 and TRBJ2-6, the complete variable domain reads DGGITQSPKYLFRKEGQNVTLSCEQNLNHDAMYWYRQDPGQGLRLIYYSQIVNDFQKGDIAEGYSVSREKKESFPLTVTSAQKNPTAFYLCASSIDPGPGANVLTFGAGSRLTVL.

Concerning this clonotype: Possible read error: a much larger clone is one base away. V is TRBV2 and J is TRBJ2-2; maybe TRBD2 (6 bases). Germline loops: CDR1 SNHLY, CDR2 FYNNEI. The CDR3 is 14 amino acids. CDR3 in amino acids: CAGSELGSTGGLFF. CDR3 nucleotides: TGTGCCGGCAGTGAGCTTGGGTCCACCGGGGGGCTGTTTTTT.

Notes on this clonotype: One junction end does not reproduce the germline sequence, and a read error may be involved. The CDR3 reads CASTQQGAGTEAFF. DNA for the CDR3: TGTGCCAGCACCCAACAGGGGGCTGGCACTGAAGCTTTCTTT. The rearrangement joins TRBV14 to TRBJ1-1; TRBD1 agrees at 9 bases. Germline-derived CDR1 and CDR2 are SGHDN and FVKESK. The CDR3 contains 14 residues.